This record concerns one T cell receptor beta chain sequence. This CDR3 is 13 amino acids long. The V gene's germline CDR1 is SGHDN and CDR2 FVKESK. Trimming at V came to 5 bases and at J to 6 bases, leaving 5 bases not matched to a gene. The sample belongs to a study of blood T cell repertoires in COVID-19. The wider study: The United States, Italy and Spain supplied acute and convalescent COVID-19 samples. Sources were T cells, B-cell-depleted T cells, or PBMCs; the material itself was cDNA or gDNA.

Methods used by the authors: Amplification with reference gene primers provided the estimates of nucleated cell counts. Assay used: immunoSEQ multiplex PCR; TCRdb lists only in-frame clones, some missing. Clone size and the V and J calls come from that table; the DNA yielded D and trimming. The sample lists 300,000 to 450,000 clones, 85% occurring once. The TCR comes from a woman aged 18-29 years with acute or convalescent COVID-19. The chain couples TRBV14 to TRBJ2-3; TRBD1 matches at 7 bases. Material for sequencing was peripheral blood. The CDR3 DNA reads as TGTGCCAGCAGCTACAGGGGAGCGGATACGCAGTATTTT. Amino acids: CASSYRGADTQYF.